The 3 T cell receptor beta chains below come from one sample, sequenced in a study of cytomegalovirus exposure and HLA in healthy donors. PCR was performed using 60 Vbeta and 13 Jbeta primers. Clones were sequenced by immunoSEQ multiplex PCR, and TCRdb holds only the in-frame ones, with some missing. The listing contains 130,000 or so clones. The sample was PBMCs. Every receptor here comes from a woman aged 40-49 years in good health and CMV-seronegative.

The chain uses TRBV5-4 and TRBJ2-7; D possibly corresponds to TRBD2 (6 bases). With 5 bases removed from V and 2 bases from J, the gap between germline ends came to 14 bases. Per the germline V gene, CDR1 is SGHNT and CDR2 is YYREEE (reference sequence). The CDR3 loop spans 14 amino acids. CDR3 DNA sequence: TGTGCCAGCAGGGCCGGGACTGAGACCTACGAGCAGTACTTC. This gives the protein CASRAGTETYEQYF. Together with reference TRBV5-4 and TRBJ2-7, the CDR3 gives the full variable domain: ETGVTQSPTHLIKTRGQQVTLRCSSQSGHNTVSWYQQALGQGPQFIFQYYREEENGRGNFPPRFSGLQFPNYSSELNVNALELDDSALYLCASRAGTETYEQYFGPGTRLTVT.

V and J are TRBV7-2 and TRBJ2-5; a weak D match, TRBD1 (6 bases). The germline V gene encodes CDR1 SGHTA and CDR2 FQGNSA. This CDR3 contains 14 residues. V was shortened by 6 bases and J by 4 bases, with 15 bases between the two germline ends. CDR3 amino acids: CASRPGHTIETQYF. The CDR3 DNA reads TGTGCCAGCAGGCCGGGACACACGATAGAGACCCAGTACTTC. The full variable domain, its missing parts supplied by reference TRBV7-2 and TRBJ2-5, is GAGVSQSPSNKVTEKGKDVELRCDPISGHTALYWYRQSLGQGLEFLIYFQGNSAPDKSGLPSDRFSAERTGGSVSTLTIQRTQQEDSAVYLCASRPGHTIETQYFGPGTRLLVL.

V is TRBV6-1 and J is TRBJ2-7; D is uncertain. The V and J ends lost 2 bases and 0 bases respectively, with 5 bases between them. The CDR3 length is 13 residues. Germline CDR1 MNHNS, CDR2 SASEGT. CDR3 loop: CASSETASYEQYF. The CDR3 nucleotides read TGTGCCAGCAGTGAAACAGCCTCCTACGAGCAGTACTTC.